This T cell receptor beta chain was retrieved from a study of glioma-infiltrating T cells after dendritic cell vaccination listed by TCRdb under 2016. Regarding the research as a whole: The cohort included roughly 15 glioblastoma patients drawn from Phase I and II dendritic cell vaccination trials, of whom 9 were newly diagnosed and 6 had recurrent disease. Survival after dendritic cell vaccination was correlated with TCR sequencing metrics, including TIL content and tumor-blood repertoire overlap. In glioblastoma patients vaccinated with dendritic cells, deep sequencing of TCR beta CDR3 regions served to measure the amount of tumor-infiltrating lymphocytes and to compare repertoires between tumor and blood. The vaccine consisted of monocyte-derived dendritic cells cultured approximately seven days with IL-4 and GM-CSF, then pulsed overnight with autologous tumor lysate. Each patient got three intradermal injections of the dendritic cell vaccine, spaced at biweekly intervals, in the arm below the axilla. Between the early 2000s and the early 2010s, the patients were given dendritic cell vaccination pulsed with autologous tumor lysate.

V lost 4 bases and J lost 2 bases, and the count of bases not matched to a germline gene is 4. CDR1 and CDR2 were assigned from the germline V gene as MNHEY and SVGAGI. From its cysteine to its phenylalanine, the CDR3 spans 15 amino acids. CDR3 DNA is the only sequence kept; it has 45 bases, read in frame from the first base. Study-level results and caveats: The cohort was small and heterogeneous, with few patients having full blood and tumor sets and even fewer initial-recurrent tumor pairs. Higher estimated pretreatment TIL content predicted longer time to progression and overall survival after dendritic cell vaccination. No direct relationship between TCR clonality and survival was found, suggesting a diverse polyclonal response may matter. The response model built on TCR overlap across three groups was characterized as speculative, with prospective validation still needed.

Using the immunoSEQ assay, TCRB CDR3 regions were amplified from roughly 1.9 micrograms of genomic DNA, or from all available DNA when less than that was on hand. For multiplex PCR, 60 forward primers for TCR V beta segments and 13 reverse primers for J beta segments were used. To estimate reads per starting template, synthetic control templates were spiked into each sample at limiting dilution. The Illumina HiSeq System generated sequencing reads of 87 bp. The original methods were these. To remove PCR and sequencing errors, closely related sequences were merged with a nearest neighbor algorithm. TCR overlap was measured as the percentage of unique tumor TCR beta sequences also present in the same patient's peripheral blood. The table was pulled from immuneACCESS by TCRdb, which kept in-frame rearrangements only. Such tables lose some clones; where checked, under half of the loss comes from unresolved V genes, and the rest has no known cause. V and J calls and clone size follow that table, whereas D and trimming were derived from the DNA. The sample includes about 94,000 clones, with 80% observed a single time. Together, the top ten hold about 5% of the sample.

The time point label of this sample denotes: after dendritic cell vaccination, including at tumor progression/relapse. Patients were selected for having adequate residual fresh-frozen tumor tissue and more than two years of available survival data. None of the glioblastoma patients carried an isocitrate dehydrogenase mutation, although molecular status otherwise varied. PBMC were collected before vaccination, two weeks after the third vaccination, and at tumor progression if tumor progression occurred. The Qiagen DNeasy Blood extraction Kit was used to extract genomic DNA. Points on this clone: Its antigen specificity is not known. No qualities accompany the bases; no much larger clone lies one base away.

The sequencing used blood, collected after dendritic cell vaccination. Recombination linked TRBV6-5 to TRBJ2-1; TRBD1 aligns with 8 central bases. This receptor was obtained from a human donor with glioblastoma. The DNA sequence is given as TGTGCCAGCAGTTCAGGGGGCTGGGCCTACAATGAGCAGTTCTTC. Its protein reads: CASSSGGWAYNEQFF.